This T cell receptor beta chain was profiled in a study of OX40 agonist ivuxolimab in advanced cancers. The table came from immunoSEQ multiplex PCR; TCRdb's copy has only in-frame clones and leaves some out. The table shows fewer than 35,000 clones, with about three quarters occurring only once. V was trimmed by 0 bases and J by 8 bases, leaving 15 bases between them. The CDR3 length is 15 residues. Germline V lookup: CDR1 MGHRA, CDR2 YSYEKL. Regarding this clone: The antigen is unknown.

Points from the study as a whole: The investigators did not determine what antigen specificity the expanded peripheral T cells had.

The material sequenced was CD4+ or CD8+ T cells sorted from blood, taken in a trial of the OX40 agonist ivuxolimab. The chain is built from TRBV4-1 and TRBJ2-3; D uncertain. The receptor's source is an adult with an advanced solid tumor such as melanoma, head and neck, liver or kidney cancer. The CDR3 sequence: CASSQEWLWAGTQYF. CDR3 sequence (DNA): TGCGCCAGCAGCCAAGAATGGTTGTGGGCAGGTACGCAGTATTTT.